This TCR beta chain was sequenced for a study of blood T cell repertoires in COVID-19. Study at large: Samples of COVID-19 (acute and convalescent) were obtained from the United States, Italy and Spain.

Individuals aged about 18 to 90 years were recruited from 24 US areas. Cohort 3 donors counted as recovered after two negative PCRs, clearance, or resolved symptoms. The CDR3 runs to 16 residues. The germline CDR1 and CDR2 sequences are MNHEY and SVGEGT. V was trimmed by 0 bases and J by 0 bases, leaving 11 bases between them. In the source study's methods: Estimated nucleated cell counts came from reference gene primer amplification. Libraries were prepared by immunoSEQ multiplex PCR; TCRdb keeps only in-frame clonotypes and omits some of them. The V and J calls and the clone size are those of that table, but D and trimming were determined from the DNA. Of roughly 520,000 clones in the sample, around nine tenths were seen once.

The chain has TRBV6-2 or TRBV6-3 and TRBJ1-2; TRBD1 is a possible D gene (6 bases). The receptor's source is a woman aged 40 to 50 who had recovered from COVID-19. The sequenced material came from PBMCs or T cells enriched from blood (not recorded which). CDR3 sequence: CASSYSKRTANYGYTF. CDR3 bases: TGTGCCAGCAGTTACTCGAAGAGGACAGCTAACTATGGCTACACCTTC.